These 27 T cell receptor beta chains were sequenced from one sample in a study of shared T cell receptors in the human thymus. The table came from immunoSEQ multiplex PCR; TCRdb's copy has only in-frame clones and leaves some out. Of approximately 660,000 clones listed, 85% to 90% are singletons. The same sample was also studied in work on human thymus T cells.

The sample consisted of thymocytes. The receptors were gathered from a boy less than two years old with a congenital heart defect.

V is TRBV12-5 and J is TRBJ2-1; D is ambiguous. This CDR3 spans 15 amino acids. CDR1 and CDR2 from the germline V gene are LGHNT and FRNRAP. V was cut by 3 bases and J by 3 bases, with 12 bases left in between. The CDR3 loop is CASGFAVAGYNEQFF. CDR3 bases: TGTGCTAGTGGTTTCGCGGTAGCTGGCTACAATGAGCAGTTCTTC.

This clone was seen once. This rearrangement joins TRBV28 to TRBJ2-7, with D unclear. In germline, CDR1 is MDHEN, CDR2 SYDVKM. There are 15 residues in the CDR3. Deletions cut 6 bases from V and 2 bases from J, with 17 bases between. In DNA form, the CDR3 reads TGTGCCAGCAGAGGCCCTGGTAGCTCTACCTACGAGCAGTACTTC. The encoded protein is CASRGPGSSTYEQYF. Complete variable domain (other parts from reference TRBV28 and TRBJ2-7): DVKVTQSSRYLVKRTGEKVFLECVQDMDHENMFWYRQDPGLGLRLIYFSYDVKMKEKGDIPEGYSVSREKKERFSLILESASTNQTSMYLCASRGPGSSTYEQYFGPGTRLTVT.

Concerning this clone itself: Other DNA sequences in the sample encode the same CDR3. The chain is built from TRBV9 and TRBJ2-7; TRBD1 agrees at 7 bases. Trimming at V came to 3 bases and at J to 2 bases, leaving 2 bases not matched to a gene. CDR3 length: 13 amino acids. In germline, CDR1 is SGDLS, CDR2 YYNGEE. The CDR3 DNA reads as TGTGCCAGCAGCGGGGGACAGCCCTACGAGCAGTACTTC. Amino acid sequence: CASSGGQPYEQYF.

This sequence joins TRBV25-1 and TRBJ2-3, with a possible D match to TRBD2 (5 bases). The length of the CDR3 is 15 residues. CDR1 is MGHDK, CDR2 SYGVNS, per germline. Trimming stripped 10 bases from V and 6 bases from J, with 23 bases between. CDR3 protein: CATLRPRTYSDTQYF. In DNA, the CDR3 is TGTGCCACCCTTCGTCCGAGGACTTACTCGGATACGCAGTATTTT. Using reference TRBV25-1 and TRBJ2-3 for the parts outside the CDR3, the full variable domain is EADIYQTPRYLVIGTGKKITLECSQTMGHDKMYWYQQDPGMELHLIHYSYGVNSTEKGDLSSESTVSRIRTEHFPLTLESARPSHTSQYLCATLRPRTYSDTQYFGPGTRLTVL.

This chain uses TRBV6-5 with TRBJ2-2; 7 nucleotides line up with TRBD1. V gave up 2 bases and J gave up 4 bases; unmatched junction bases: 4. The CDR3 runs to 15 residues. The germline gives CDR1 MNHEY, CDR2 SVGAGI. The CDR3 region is CASSYVPGGTGELFF. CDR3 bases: TGTGCCAGCAGTTACGTGCCAGGGGGCACCGGGGAGCTGTTTTTT.

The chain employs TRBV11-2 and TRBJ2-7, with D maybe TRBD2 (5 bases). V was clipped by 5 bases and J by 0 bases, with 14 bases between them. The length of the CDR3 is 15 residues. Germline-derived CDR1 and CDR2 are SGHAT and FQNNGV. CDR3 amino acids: CASSPSRTGSYEQYF. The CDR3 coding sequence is TGTGCCAGCAGCCCATCACGGACTGGCTCCTACGAGCAGTACTTC. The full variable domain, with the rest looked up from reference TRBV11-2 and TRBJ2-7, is EAGVAQSPRYKIIEKRQSVAFWCNPISGHATLYWYQQILGQGPKLLIQFQNNGVVDDSQLPKDRFSAERLKGVDSTLKIQPAKLEDSAVYLCASSPSRTGSYEQYFGPGTRLTVT.

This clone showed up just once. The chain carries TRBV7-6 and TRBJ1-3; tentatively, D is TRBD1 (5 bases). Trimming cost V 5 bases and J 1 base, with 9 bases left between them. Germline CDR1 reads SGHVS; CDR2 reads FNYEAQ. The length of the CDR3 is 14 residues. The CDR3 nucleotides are TGTGCCAGCAGCCCCGGGGGGTCTGGAAACACCATATATTTT. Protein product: CASSPGGSGNTIYF.

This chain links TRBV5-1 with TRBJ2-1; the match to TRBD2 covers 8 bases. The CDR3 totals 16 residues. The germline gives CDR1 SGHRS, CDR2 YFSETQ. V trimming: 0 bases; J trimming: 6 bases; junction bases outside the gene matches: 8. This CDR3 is CASSLATGGSSNEQFF. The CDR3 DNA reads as TGCGCCAGCAGCTTGGCCACGGGAGGGTCTTCCAATGAGCAGTTCTTC.

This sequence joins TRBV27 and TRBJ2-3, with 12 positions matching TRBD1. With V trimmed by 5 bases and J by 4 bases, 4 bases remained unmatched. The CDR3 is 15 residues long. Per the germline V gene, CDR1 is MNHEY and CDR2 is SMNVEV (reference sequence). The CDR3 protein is CASSRDRGRSDTQYF. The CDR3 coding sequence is TGTGCCAGCAGTCGGGACAGGGGGCGGTCAGATACGCAGTATTTT.

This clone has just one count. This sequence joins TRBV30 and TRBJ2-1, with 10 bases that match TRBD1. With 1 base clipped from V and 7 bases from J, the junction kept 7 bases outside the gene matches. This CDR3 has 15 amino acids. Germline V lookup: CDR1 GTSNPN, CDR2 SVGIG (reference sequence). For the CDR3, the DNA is TGTGCCTGGAGTGGAGGGACAGGGGTAGGTAATGAGCAGTTCTTC. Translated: CAWSGGTGVGNEQFF.

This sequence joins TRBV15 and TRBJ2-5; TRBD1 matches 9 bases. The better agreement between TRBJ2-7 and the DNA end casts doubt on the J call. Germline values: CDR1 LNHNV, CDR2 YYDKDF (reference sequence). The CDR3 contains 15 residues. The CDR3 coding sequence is TGTGCCACCAGCAGAGCTTGGACAGGGGACTACGAGCAGTACTTC. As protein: CATSRAWTGDYEQYF.

CDR3 in amino acids: CASSVHRTSGSTDTQYF. For the CDR3, the DNA is TGTGCCAGCAGCGTACACCGGACTAGCGGGAGCACAGATACGCAGTATTTT. The rearrangement links TRBV9 to TRBJ2-3; 11 bases are shared with TRBD2. Germline assignment: CDR1 SGDLS and CDR2 YYNGEE. The CDR3 is made up of 17 amino acids. V was pared by 1 base and J by 0 bases, with 4 bases of the junction left unmatched.

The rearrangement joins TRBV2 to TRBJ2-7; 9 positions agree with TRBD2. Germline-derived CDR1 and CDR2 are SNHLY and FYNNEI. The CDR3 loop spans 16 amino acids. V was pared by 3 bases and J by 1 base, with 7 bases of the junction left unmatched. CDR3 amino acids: CASSEKSSGKSYEQYF. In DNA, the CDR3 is TGTGCCAGCAGTGAGAAGTCTAGCGGGAAGTCCTACGAGCAGTACTTC.

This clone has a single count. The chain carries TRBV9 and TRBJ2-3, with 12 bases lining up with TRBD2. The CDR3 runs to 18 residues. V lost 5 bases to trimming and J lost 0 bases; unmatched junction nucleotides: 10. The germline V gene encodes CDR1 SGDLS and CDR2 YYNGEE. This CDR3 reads CASSPGPGTSGSTDTQYF. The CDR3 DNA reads TGTGCCAGCAGTCCAGGTCCAGGGACTAGCGGGAGCACAGATACGCAGTATTTT. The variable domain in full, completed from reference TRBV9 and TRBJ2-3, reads DSGVTQTPKHLITATGQRVTLRCSPRSGDLSVYWYQQSLDQGLQFLIQYYNGEERAKGNILERFSAQQFPDLHSELNLSSLELGDSALYFCASSPGPGTSGSTDTQYFGPGTRLTVL.

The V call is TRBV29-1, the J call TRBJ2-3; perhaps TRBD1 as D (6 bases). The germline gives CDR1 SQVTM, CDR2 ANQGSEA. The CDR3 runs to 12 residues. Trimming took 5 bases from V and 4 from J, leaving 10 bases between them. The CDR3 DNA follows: TGCAGCGTTCACAGGGAGTCAGATACGCAGTATTTT. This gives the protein CSVHRESDTQYF.

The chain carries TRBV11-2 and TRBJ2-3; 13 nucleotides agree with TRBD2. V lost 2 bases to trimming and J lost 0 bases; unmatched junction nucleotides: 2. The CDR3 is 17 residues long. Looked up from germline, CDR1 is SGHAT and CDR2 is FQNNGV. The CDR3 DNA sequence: TGTGCCAGCAGCTTAAGACTAGCGGGAGGTAGCACAGATACGCAGTATTTT. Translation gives CASSLRLAGGSTDTQYF.

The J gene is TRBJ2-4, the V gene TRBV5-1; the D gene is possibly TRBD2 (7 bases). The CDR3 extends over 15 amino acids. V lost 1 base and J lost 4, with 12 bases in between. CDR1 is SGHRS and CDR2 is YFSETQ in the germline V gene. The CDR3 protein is CASSLKGEGKNIQYF. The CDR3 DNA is TGCGCCAGCAGCTTGAAGGGGGAGGGTAAAAACATTCAGTACTTC.

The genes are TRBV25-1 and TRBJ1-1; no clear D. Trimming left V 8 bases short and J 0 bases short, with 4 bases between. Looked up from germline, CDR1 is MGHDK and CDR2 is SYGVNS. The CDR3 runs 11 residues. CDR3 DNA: TGTGCCAGCTTTATGAACACTGAAGCTTTCTTT. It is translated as CASFMNTEAFF.

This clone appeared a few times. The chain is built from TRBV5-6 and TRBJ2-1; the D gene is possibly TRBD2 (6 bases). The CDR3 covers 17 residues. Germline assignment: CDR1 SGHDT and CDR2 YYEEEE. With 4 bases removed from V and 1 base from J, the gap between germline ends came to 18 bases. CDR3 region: CASSRTALALSYNEQFF. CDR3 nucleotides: TGTGCCAGCAGCCGTACCGCTCTAGCGCTATCCTACAATGAGCAGTTCTTC.

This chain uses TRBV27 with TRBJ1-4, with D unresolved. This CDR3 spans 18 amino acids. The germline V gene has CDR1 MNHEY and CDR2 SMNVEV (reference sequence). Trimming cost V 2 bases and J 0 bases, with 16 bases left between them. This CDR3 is CASSLAHFSVATNEKLFF. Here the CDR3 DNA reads TGTGCCAGCAGTTTAGCCCATTTCTCAGTTGCAACTAATGAAAAACTGTTTTTT.

The CDR3 sequence: CASSVDVAGRWETQYF. In DNA form, the CDR3 reads TGTGCCAGCAGCGTAGATGTAGCGGGAAGGTGGGAGACCCAGTACTTC. This rearrangement joins TRBV9 to TRBJ2-5, with TRBD2 matching 8 bases. Looked up from germline, CDR1 is SGDLS and CDR2 is YYNGEE. The CDR3 spans 16 residues. Trimming cost V 0 bases and J 5 bases; bases outside gene matches: 9.

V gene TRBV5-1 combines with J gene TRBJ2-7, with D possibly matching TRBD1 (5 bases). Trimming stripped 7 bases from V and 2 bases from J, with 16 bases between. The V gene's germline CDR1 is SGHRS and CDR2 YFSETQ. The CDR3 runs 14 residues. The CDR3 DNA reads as TGCGCCAGCGTTCCCGGGCAGGGTGCCTACGAGCAGTACTTC. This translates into CASVPGQGAYEQYF. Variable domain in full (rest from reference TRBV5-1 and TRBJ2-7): KAGVTQTPRYLIKTRGQQVTLSCSPISGHRSVSWYQQTPGQGLQFLFEYFSETQRNKGNFPGRFSGRQFSNSRSEMNVSTLELGDSALYLCASVPGQGAYEQYFGPGTRLTVT.

CDR3: CASLVNTEAFF. The CDR3 DNA reads as TGTGCCAGCTTAGTGAACACTGAAGCTTTCTTT. This sequence joins TRBV7-8 and TRBJ1-1; D unclear. V lost 8 bases to trimming and J lost 0 bases, with 4 bases between them. Germline V gene lookup returns CDR1 SGHVS and CDR2 FQNEAQ. The CDR3 consists of 11 residues.

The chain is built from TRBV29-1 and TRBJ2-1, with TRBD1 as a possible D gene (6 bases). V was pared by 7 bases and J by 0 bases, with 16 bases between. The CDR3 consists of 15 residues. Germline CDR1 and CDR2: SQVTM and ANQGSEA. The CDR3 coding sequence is TGCAGCGCTCCTGCGCAGGGGAGCTCCTACAATGAGCAGTTCTTC. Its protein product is CSAPAQGSSYNEQFF.

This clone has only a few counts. Here the CDR3 reads CASSQGGQPGLAGFYEQYF. CDR3 coding DNA: TGCGCCAGCAGCCAAGGAGGCCAACCGGGACTAGCGGGCTTCTACGAGCAGTACTTC. The chain employs TRBV4-1 and TRBJ2-7; 12 positions agree with TRBD2. With 1 base clipped from V and 3 bases from J, the junction kept 13 bases outside the gene matches. The CDR3 covers 19 residues. Germline assignment: CDR1 MGHRA and CDR2 YSYEKL.

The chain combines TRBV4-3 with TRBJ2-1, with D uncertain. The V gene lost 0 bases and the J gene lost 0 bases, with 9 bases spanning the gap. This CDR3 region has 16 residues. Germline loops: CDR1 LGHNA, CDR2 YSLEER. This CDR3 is CASSQEDWHSYNEQFF. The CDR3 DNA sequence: TGCGCCAGCAGCCAAGAAGATTGGCACTCCTACAATGAGCAGTTCTTC.

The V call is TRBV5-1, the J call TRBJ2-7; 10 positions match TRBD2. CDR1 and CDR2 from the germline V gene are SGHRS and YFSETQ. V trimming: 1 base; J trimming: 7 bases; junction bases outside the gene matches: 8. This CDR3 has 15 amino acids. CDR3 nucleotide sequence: TGCGCCAGCAGCTTGTGTCCAGCGGGAGGGCAGGAGCAGTACTTC. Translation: CASSLCPAGGQEQYF.